Listed here are 10 T cell receptor beta chains from one sample, sequenced in a study of shared clonotypes between healthy human individuals. Sequencing used immunoSEQ multiplex PCR; TCRdb keeps in-frame clones, though not all of them. The sample has more than 2 million clones, roughly 95% seen once. Sequencing was done on a sample of naive CD4+ T cells sorted from blood. Subset defined: CD45RA+ positively selected. All receptors derive from a man younger than 30 in good health.

The V call is TRBV4-3, the J call TRBJ1-5; 7 nucleotides match TRBD1. In germline, CDR1 is LGHNA, CDR2 YSLEER. V shed 0 bases and J 2 bases; nucleotides not matched to a gene: 7. The CDR3 sequence is 17 residues long. DNA for the CDR3: TGCGCCAGCAGCCAAGAGGCGACCGGACAGGGCAATCAGCCCCAGCATTTT. Protein: CASSQEATGQGNQPQHF.

The chain recombines TRBV30 with TRBJ2-5; 7 nucleotides align to TRBD1. From germline, CDR1 is GTSNPN and CDR2 SVGIG (reference sequence). Trimming removed 5 bases from V and 1 base from J; junction bases left unmatched: 4. The CDR3 is 13 amino acids. The CDR3 sequence is CAWGSGGQETQYF. Written as DNA, the CDR3 is TGTGCCTGGGGCTCAGGGGGCCAAGAGACCCAGTACTTC.

This chain joins TRBV28 and TRBJ2-5; perhaps TRBD2 as D (6 bases). Per the germline V gene, CDR1 is MDHEN and CDR2 is SYDVKM. The V end was cut by 8 bases, the J end by 3 bases, with 19 bases between. The length of the CDR3 is 15 residues. CDR3 nucleotide sequence: TGTGCCAGCTCAAATGGGAGGACCCGGGAAGAGACCCAGTACTTC. Residues: CASSNGRTREETQYF.

Comments on this clone: Other DNA sequences in this sample translate to the same CDR3. This chain links TRBV5-1 with TRBJ2-5; 8 bases align to TRBD1. Germline values: CDR1 SGHRS, CDR2 YFSETQ. The length of the CDR3 is 13 residues. V lost 4 bases and J lost 4; bases outside the gene matches: 3. The CDR3 DNA reads as TGCGCCAGCAGCAGCGGACAGGGAGAGACCCAGTACTTC. It encodes CASSSGQGETQYF.

The chain links TRBV19 to TRBJ2-6, with 9 bases that match TRBD1. V shed 4 bases, J shed 0 bases, and the junction held 4 bases outside the gene matches. Germline V lookup: CDR1 LNHDA, CDR2 SQIVND (reference sequence). This CDR3 comprises 17 residues. The CDR3 sequence is CASSTGQGISGANVLTF. The CDR3 DNA reads as TGTGCCAGTAGTACAGGACAGGGGATCTCTGGGGCCAACGTCCTGACTTTC.

This clone was seen a single time. The gene calls are TRBV18 and TRBJ2-3, with a weak D call TRBD1 (5 bases). CDR3 length equals 16 residues. V lost 6 bases, J lost 3 bases, and 19 bases lay in between. The V gene's germline CDR1 is KGHSH and CDR2 LQKENI. The CDR3 spells CASSPPARQWTDTQYF. The CDR3, as DNA: TGTGCCAGCTCCCCTCCAGCGCGACAGTGGACAGATACGCAGTATTTT.

V usage is TRBV19 and J usage is TRBJ2-1; 11 nucleotides align to TRBD2. The V and J ends lost 4 bases and 10 bases, in that order; junction bases with no gene match: 6. Per germline, CDR1 LNHDA and CDR2 SQIVND (reference sequence). The CDR3 extends over 14 amino acids. The CDR3 nucleotides read TGTGCCAGTAGTAGACTAGCGGGGAGCGTGGAGCAGTTCTTC. This codes for CASSRLAGSVEQFF.

The chain is built from TRBV5-4 and TRBJ2-3; D is unclear. CDR1 and CDR2 from the germline V gene are SGHNT and YYREEE (reference sequence). The V and J ends lost 7 bases and 6 bases respectively, with 18 bases between them. The CDR3 consists of 14 residues. The CDR3 coding sequence is TGTGCCAGCCATTTGGCGGTAACCTCGGATACGCAGTATTTT. Protein sequence: CASHLAVTSDTQYF.

The chain carries TRBV6-6 and TRBJ2-7; TRBD1 matches 9 bases. Germline assignment: CDR1 MNHNY and CDR2 SVGAGI (reference sequence). The ends lost 4 bases at V and 7 bases at J; junction bases unmatched: 8. CDR3 length equals 14 residues. The CDR3 loop is CASSFTGGAKEQYF. CDR3 nucleotides: TGTGCCAGCAGTTTTACAGGGGGCGCTAAAGAGCAGTACTTC.

The J gene is TRBJ1-1, the V gene TRBV5-4, with a tentative D call TRBD1 (5 bases). The ends were cut back, 4 bases at V and 0 bases at J, with 16 bases in the middle. CDR1 SGHNT and CDR2 YYREEE come from the germline V gene (reference sequence). This CDR3 has 16 residues. The CDR3, as DNA: TGTGCCAGCAGCCCTATGTTGGCAGGGCTGAACACTGAAGCTTTCTTT. Its protein product is CASSPMLAGLNTEAFF. Using reference TRBV5-4 and TRBJ1-1 for the parts outside the CDR3, the full variable domain is ETGVTQSPTHLIKTRGQQVTLRCSSQSGHNTVSWYQQALGQGPQFIFQYYREEENGRGNFPPRFSGLQFPNYSSELNVNALELDDSALYLCASSPMLAGLNTEAFFGQGTRLTVV.